Shown below are 13 T cell receptor beta chains from a single sample sequenced in a study of tumor-infiltrating lymphocytes in localized non-small cell lung cancer. The table came from immunoSEQ multiplex PCR; TCRdb's copy has only in-frame clones and leaves some out. The profile shows over 11,000 clones, about four fifths of them singletons. The sample comprised lung tumor tissue. These receptors were obtained from a human donor with non-small cell lung cancer.

The rearrangement links TRBV6-6 to TRBJ2-2; the match to TRBD2 covers 8 bases. The CDR3 covers 15 residues. The V and J ends lost 2 bases and 3 bases, in that order; junction bases with no gene match: 2. Germline CDR1 reads MNHNY; CDR2 reads SVGAGI (reference sequence). CDR3 nucleotide sequence: TGTGCCAGCAGTTACGCGGGAGGAGACACCGGGGAGCTGTTTTTT. Translated: CASSYAGGDTGELFF.

The chain's CDR3 is CASSEVYGQGGIQPQHF. CDR3 nucleotide sequence: TGTGCCAGCAGTGAAGTATACGGACAGGGAGGAATTCAGCCCCAGCATTTT. The rearrangement uses TRBV6-1 and TRBJ1-5, with TRBD1 identical over 8 bases. The CDR3 is 17 amino acids. V was clipped by 1 base and J by 6 bases; unmatched bases: 11. Per the germline V gene, CDR1 is MNHNS and CDR2 is SASEGT.

The V gene is TRBV7-8, the J gene TRBJ1-2; D possibly corresponds to TRBD1 (5 bases). This CDR3 region has 13 residues. V shed 1 base and J shed 4 bases, with 7 bases lying between them. Germline V gives CDR1 SGHVS, CDR2 FQNEAQ. CDR3 residues: CASSLVGPYGYTF. In nucleotides, the CDR3 is TGTGCCAGCAGCTTAGTGGGACCCTATGGCTACACCTTC.

The V call is TRBV7-8, the J call TRBJ2-2; TRBD1 aligns across 9 bases. The CDR3 contains 15 residues. V was clipped by 7 bases and J by 3 bases; unmatched bases: 6. Germline CDR1 and CDR2: SGHVS and FQNEAQ. CDR3 nucleotide sequence: TGTGCCAGCATCGGGACAGGGCAAGACACCGGGGAGCTGTTTTTT. Translated: CASIGTGQDTGELFF.

The chain employs TRBV6-6 and TRBJ1-1; maybe TRBD1 (5 bases). Trimming removed 8 bases at V and 0 bases at J, with 13 bases between. Germline CDR1 MNHNY, CDR2 SVGAGI (reference sequence). The CDR3 has 14 residues. The CDR3 is CASLPAGLNTEAFF. CDR3 DNA sequence: TGTGCCAGCCTCCCCGCGGGACTGAACACTGAAGCTTTCTTT.

This chain connects TRBV13 to TRBJ1-1, with D possibly being TRBD1 (5 bases). This CDR3 is 15 amino acids long. V lost 5 bases, J lost 0 bases, and 13 bases lay in between. The germline gives CDR1 PRHDT, CDR2 FYEKMQ (reference sequence). This chain's CDR3 is CASSPKARVNTEAFF. The CDR3 nucleotides read TGTGCCAGCAGCCCGAAGGCCAGGGTGAACACTGAAGCTTTCTTT.

The chain uses TRBV6-6 and TRBJ1-2; TRBD1 might be the D (5 bases). Trimming pared 2 bases from V and 4 bases from J, leaving 14 bases between. Germline assignment: CDR1 MNHNY and CDR2 SVGAGI (reference sequence). This CDR3 contains 15 residues. In DNA form, the CDR3 reads TGTGCCAGCAGTTACCCAGGGATTGCATCCTATGGCTACACCTTC. This encodes CASSYPGIASYGYTF.

The chain carries TRBV4-2 and TRBJ2-3; D possibly corresponds to TRBD2 (6 bases). The germline V gene encodes CDR1 LGHNA and CDR2 YNFKEQ. The CDR3 extends over 14 amino acids. The V end lost 1 base, the J end lost 4 bases, and 9 bases lay between the germline ends. The CDR3 nucleotides read TGTGCCAGCAGCCAAGGGGACTCAGCAGATACGCAGTATTTT. It encodes CASSQGDSADTQYF.

The V call is TRBV6-5, the J call TRBJ2-1, with D perhaps matching TRBD2 (5 bases). Per the germline V gene, CDR1 is MNHEY and CDR2 is SVGAGI. Trimming stripped 5 bases from V and 1 base from J, with 6 bases between. The CDR3 sequence is 13 residues long. The CDR3 nucleotides are TGTGCCAGCAGTCGGGGATCCTACAATGAGCAGTTCTTC. Amino acid sequence: CASSRGSYNEQFF.

The V and J genes are TRBV11-2 and TRBJ2-7; no definite D call. Germline lookup yields CDR1 SGHAT and CDR2 FQNNGV. V lost 5 bases to trimming and J lost 3 bases, with 11 bases between them. This CDR3 is 13 amino acids long. The CDR3 sequence is CASSPALFYEQYF. The CDR3, as DNA: TGTGCCAGCAGCCCTGCTTTGTTCTACGAGCAGTACTTC.

The chain recombines TRBV9 with TRBJ2-7, with D perhaps TRBD1 or TRBD2 (5 bases each). The ends were cut back, 0 bases at V and 0 bases at J, with 13 bases in the middle. Per germline, CDR1 SGDLS and CDR2 YYNGEE. This CDR3 contains 16 residues. CDR3 in amino acids: CASSVGGDGLSYEQYF. The DNA of the CDR3 is TGTGCCAGCAGCGTAGGAGGGGACGGACTCTCCTACGAGCAGTACTTC.

V gene TRBV9 combines with J gene TRBJ2-1, with D possibly TRBD2 on 5 matching bases. The CDR3 is 16 amino acids. V gave up 4 bases and J gave up 0 bases, with 14 bases separating them. CDR1 is SGDLS and CDR2 is YYNGEE in the germline V gene. The CDR3 region is CASSPRSGSSYNEQFF. As DNA, the CDR3 is TGTGCCAGCAGCCCCAGAAGCGGAAGCTCCTACAATGAGCAGTTCTTC.

As DNA, the CDR3 is TGTGCCAGTAGTATAGGGGTGGACAGCCACGAGCAGTACTTC. Encoded protein: CASSIGVDSHEQYF. This chain joins TRBV19 and TRBJ2-7; possibly TRBD1 for D (6 bases). The V end was cut by 1 base, the J end by 5 bases, with 12 bases between. The CDR3 is 14 residues long. CDR1 is LNHDA and CDR2 is SQIVND in the germline V gene (reference sequence).